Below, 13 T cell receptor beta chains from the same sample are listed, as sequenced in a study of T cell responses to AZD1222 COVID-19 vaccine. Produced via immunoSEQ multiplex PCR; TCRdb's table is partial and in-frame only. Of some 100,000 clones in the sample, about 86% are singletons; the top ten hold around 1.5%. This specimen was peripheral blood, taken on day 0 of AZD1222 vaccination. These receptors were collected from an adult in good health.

The CDR3 sequence: CAWSGLERKETQYF. CDR3 DNA sequence: TGTGCCTGGAGTGGTTTAGAGCGTAAAGAGACCCAGTACTTC. The chain carries TRBV30 and TRBJ2-5, with unresolved D. This CDR3 spans 14 amino acids. The germline V gene has CDR1 GTSNPN and CDR2 SVGIG (reference sequence). Deletions cut 1 base from V and 3 bases from J, with 12 bases between.

The CDR3 DNA sequence: TGCGCCAGCAGCTTGGCCAGCGAACGTGGAAACACCATATATTTT. This sequence encodes CASSLASERGNTIYF. The gene calls are TRBV5-1 and TRBJ1-3; the D is unclear. The CDR3 is 15 residues long. Deletions cut 0 bases from V and 3 bases from J, with 10 bases between. Germline CDR1 SGHRS, CDR2 YFSETQ. The full variable domain, rest sourced from reference TRBV5-1 and TRBJ1-3, is KAGVTQTPRYLIKTRGQQVTLSCSPISGHRSVSWYQQTPGQGLQFLFEYFSETQRNKGNFPGRFSGRQFSNSRSEMNVSTLELGDSALYLCASSLASERGNTIYFGEGSWLTVV.

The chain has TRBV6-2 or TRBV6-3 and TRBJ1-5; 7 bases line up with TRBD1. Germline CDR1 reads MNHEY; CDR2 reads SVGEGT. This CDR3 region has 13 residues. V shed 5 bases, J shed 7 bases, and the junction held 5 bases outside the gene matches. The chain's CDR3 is CASSPTGWQPQHF. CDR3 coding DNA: TGTGCCAGCAGTCCGACAGGGTGGCAGCCCCAGCATTTT.

CDR3 in amino acids: CASRPYGAAEAFF. Here the CDR3 DNA reads TGTGCCAGCAGACCTTATGGGGCGGCTGAAGCTTTCTTT. The V gene is TRBV28, the J gene TRBJ1-1; D might be TRBD1 (5 bases). Germline-derived CDR1 and CDR2 are MDHEN and SYDVKM. V was trimmed by 6 bases and J by 6 bases, leaving 14 bases between them. This CDR3 is built from 13 residues.

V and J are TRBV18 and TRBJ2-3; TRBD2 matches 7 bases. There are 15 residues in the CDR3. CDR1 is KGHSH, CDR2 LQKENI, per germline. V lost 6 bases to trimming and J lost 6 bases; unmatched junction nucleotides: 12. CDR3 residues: CASSQSGALGDTQYF. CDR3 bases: TGTGCCAGCTCTCAAAGCGGGGCCCTTGGGGATACGCAGTATTTT.

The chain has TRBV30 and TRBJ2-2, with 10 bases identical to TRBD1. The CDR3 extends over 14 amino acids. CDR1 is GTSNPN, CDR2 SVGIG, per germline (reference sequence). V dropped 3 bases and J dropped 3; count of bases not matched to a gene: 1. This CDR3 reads CAWRTGGDTGELFF. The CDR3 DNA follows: TGTGCCTGGAGGACAGGGGGCGACACCGGGGAGCTGTTTTTT.

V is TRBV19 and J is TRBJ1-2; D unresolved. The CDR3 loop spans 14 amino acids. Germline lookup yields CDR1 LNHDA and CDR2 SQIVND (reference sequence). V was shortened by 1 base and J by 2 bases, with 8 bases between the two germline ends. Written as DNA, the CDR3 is TGTGCCAGTAGTATAGTGAGAGAGAACTATGGCTACACCTTC. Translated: CASSIVRENYGYTF. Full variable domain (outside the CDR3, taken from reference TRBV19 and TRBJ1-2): DGGITQSPKYLFRKEGQNVTLSCEQNLNHDAMYWYRQDPGQGLRLIYYSQIVNDFQKGDIAEGYSVSREKKESFPLTVTSAQKNPTAFYLCASSIVRENYGYTFGSGTRLTVV.

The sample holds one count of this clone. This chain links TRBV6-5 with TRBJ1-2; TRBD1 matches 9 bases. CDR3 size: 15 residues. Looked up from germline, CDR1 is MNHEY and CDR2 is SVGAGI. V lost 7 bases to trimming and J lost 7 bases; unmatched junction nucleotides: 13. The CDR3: CASTQKGQGISGYTF. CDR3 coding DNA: TGTGCCAGCACCCAAAAGGGACAGGGTATATCTGGCTACACCTTC.

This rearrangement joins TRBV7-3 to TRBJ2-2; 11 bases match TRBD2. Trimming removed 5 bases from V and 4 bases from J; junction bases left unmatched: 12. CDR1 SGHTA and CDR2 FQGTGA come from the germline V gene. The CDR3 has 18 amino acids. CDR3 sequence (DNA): TGTGCCAGCAGCCCCAAGGGCGTAGCGGGAGGGGGCACCGGGGAGCTGTTTTTT. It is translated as CASSPKGVAGGGTGELFF.

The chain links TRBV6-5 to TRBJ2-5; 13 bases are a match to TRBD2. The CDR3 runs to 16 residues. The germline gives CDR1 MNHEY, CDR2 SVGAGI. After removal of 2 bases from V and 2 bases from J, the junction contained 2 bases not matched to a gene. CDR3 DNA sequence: TGTGCCAGCAGTTACGGGACTAGCGGGACTCAAGAGACCCAGTACTTC. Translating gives CASSYGTSGTQETQYF.

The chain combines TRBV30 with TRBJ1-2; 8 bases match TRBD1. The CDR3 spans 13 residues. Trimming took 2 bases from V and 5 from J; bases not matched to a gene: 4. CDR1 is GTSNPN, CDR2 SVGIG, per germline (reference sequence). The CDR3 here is CAWSLQGEYGYTF. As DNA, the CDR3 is TGTGCCTGGAGTTTACAGGGGGAATATGGCTACACCTTC.

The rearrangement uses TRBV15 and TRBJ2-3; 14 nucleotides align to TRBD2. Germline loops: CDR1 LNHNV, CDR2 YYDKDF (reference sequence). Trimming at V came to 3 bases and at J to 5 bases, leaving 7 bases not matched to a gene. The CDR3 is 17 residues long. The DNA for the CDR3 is TGTGCCACCAGCAGGACTAGCGGGAGGGCCGTGGAAGATACGCAGTATTTT. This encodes CATSRTSGRAVEDTQYF. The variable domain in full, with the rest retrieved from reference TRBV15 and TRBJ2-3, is DAMVIQNPRYQVTQFGKPVTLSCSQTLNHNVMYWYQQKSSQAPKLLFHYYDKDFNNEADTPDNFQSRRPNTSFCFLDIRSPGLGDTAMYLCATSRTSGRAVEDTQYFGPGTRLTVL.

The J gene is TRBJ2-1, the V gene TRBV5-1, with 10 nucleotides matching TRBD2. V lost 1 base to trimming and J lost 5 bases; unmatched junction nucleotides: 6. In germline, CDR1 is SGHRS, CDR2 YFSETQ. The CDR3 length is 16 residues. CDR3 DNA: TGCGCCAGCAGCTTGCGAGGACTAGCGGCACACAATGAGCAGTTCTTC. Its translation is CASSLRGLAAHNEQFF.